A single sample is the source of the 29 T cell receptor beta chains below, sequenced in a study of T cell repertoires in cytomegalovirus infection. These receptors' targets are unknown. TCRdb processed the reads anew with MiXCR; each CDR3 protein has one entry. Counted here are some 590,000 distinct CDR3 sequences, around 40% occurring once; the ten biggest clones make up around 48%. Sequenced material: cultured PBMCs, taken from culture after CMV antigen stimulation. Receptors originate from a human donor in good health (CMV status not recorded). Some clones in this sample may be carry-over from other donors' samples.

A few counts support this clonotype. The CDR3 DNA follows: TGCGCCAGCAGCTTGGAGGGACTAGCGGCCTACGAGCAGTACTTC. Encoded protein: CASSLEGLAAYEQYF. This sequence joins TRBV5-1 and TRBJ2-7; 11 positions agree with TRBD2. With 0 bases clipped from V and 2 bases from J, the junction kept 1 base outside the gene matches. The CDR3 sequence is 15 residues long. Germline V gene sequence: CDR1 SGHRS, CDR2 YFSETQ.

This clonotype was counted only a few times. The rearrangement links TRBV27 to TRBJ2-1; TRBD2 might be the D (6 bases). The CDR3 is made up of 18 amino acids. Germline V CDR1 and CDR2: MNHEY, SMNVEV (reference sequence). Trimming took 2 bases from V and 1 from J, leaving 18 bases between them. In DNA, the CDR3 is TGTGCCAGCAGTTTAAGGGCTAGCGACCACATTTCCTACAATGAGCAGTTCTTC. Amino acid sequence: CASSLRASDHISYNEQFF.

V usage is TRBV7-2 and J usage is TRBJ2-1; D remains unclear. The length of the CDR3 is 15 residues. The germline gives CDR1 SGHTA, CDR2 FQGNSA. V was clipped by 5 bases and J by 2 bases, with 13 bases between them. The CDR3 protein is CASSENSPAYNEQFF. CDR3 nucleotides: TGTGCCAGCAGCGAGAACTCTCCGGCCTACAATGAGCAGTTCTTC. The variable domain in full, with the rest retrieved from reference TRBV7-2 and TRBJ2-1, is GAGVSQSPSNKVTEKGKDVELRCDPISGHTALYWYRQSLGQGLEFLIYFQGNSAPDKSGLPSDRFSAERTGGSVSTLTIQRTQQEDSAVYLCASSENSPAYNEQFFGPGTRLTVL.

The chain joins TRBV19 to TRBJ2-1, with TRBD1 matching over 10 bases. This CDR3 region has 16 residues. V lost 7 bases to trimming and J lost 5 bases; unmatched junction nucleotides: 11. Germline V gene lookup returns CDR1 LNHDA and CDR2 SQIVND (reference sequence). The CDR3 protein is CASMAPDRGKNNEQFF. The DNA for the CDR3 is TGTGCCAGTATGGCGCCGGACAGGGGGAAAAACAATGAGCAGTTCTTC.

This chain joins TRBV3-1 and TRBJ1-1; D remains unclear. This CDR3 is built from 13 residues. Deletions cut 4 bases from V and 6 bases from J, with 12 bases between. Per germline, CDR1 LGHDT and CDR2 YNNKEL (reference sequence). For the CDR3, the DNA is TGTGCCAGCAGCCCGAAGGGTATCCCTGAAGCTTTCTTT. Translation: CASSPKGIPEAFF.

This clonotype was observed many times. This rearrangement joins TRBV7-2 to TRBJ2-3; a possible D gene is TRBD2 (6 bases). This CDR3 has 15 amino acids. The V end was cut by 1 base, the J end by 2 bases, with 10 bases between. The germline V gene has CDR1 SGHTA and CDR2 FQGNSA. The CDR3 nucleotides are TGTGCCAGCAGCTTAGACGGCGGGGTCACAGATACGCAGTATTTT. It is translated as CASSLDGGVTDTQYF.

The chain is built from TRBV12-3 or TRBV12-4 and TRBJ2-1; 11 bases map to TRBD1. The CDR3 runs 16 residues. The V gene end was trimmed by 5 bases and the J gene end by 3 bases; junction bases not matched to a gene: 6. The DNA of the CDR3 is TGTGCCAGCAGTCCCACCGGGACAGGGGGCTACAATGAGCAGTTCTTC. As protein: CASSPTGTGGYNEQFF.

This clonotype occurred a few times. The genes are TRBV7-8 and TRBJ1-1; TRBD1 might be the D (5 bases). The germline V and J ends were trimmed by 1 base and 6 bases, with 12 bases remaining between them. This CDR3 contains 14 residues. Germline V CDR1 and CDR2: SGHVS, FQNEAQ. The CDR3 sequence: CASSLDTGGPEAFF. The CDR3 DNA sequence: TGTGCCAGCAGCTTAGACACAGGAGGACCTGAAGCTTTCTTT.

This chain links TRBV4-3 with TRBJ2-2; TRBD1 aligns across 7 bases. The V and J ends lost 0 bases and 4 bases, in that order; junction bases with no gene match: 8. Germline CDR1 and CDR2: LGHNA and YSLEER. CDR3 size: 17 residues. CDR3 loop: CASSQEPDRPGTGELFF. The CDR3 region has the DNA TGCGCCAGCAGCCAAGAACCGGACAGGCCCGGCACCGGGGAGCTGTTTTTT.

The chain joins TRBV23-1 to TRBJ2-1; 9 bases fit TRBD2. TRBV23-1 is known as an ORF, though its function is uncertain. This CDR3 spans 17 amino acids. V lost 5 bases and J lost 5; bases outside the gene matches: 13. DNA of the CDR3: TGCGCCAGCAGTTCCCCGGAGGGCGGGAGGGCCGACAATGAGCAGTTCTTC. As protein: CASSSPEGGRADNEQFF.

This rearrangement joins TRBV28 to TRBJ2-7; a weak D match, TRBD2 (5 bases). The V gene's germline CDR1 is MDHEN and CDR2 SYDVKM. V was shortened by 8 bases and J by 3 bases, with 17 bases between the two germline ends. The CDR3 has 14 amino acids. The CDR3 coding sequence is TGTGCCAGCGTTGCGGTTGGACTCCACTACGAGCAGTACTTC. Translated: CASVAVGLHYEQYF.

The J gene is TRBJ2-5, the V gene TRBV6-1; D is ambiguous. This CDR3 comprises 12 residues. V was shortened by 6 bases and J by 3 bases, with 8 bases between the two germline ends. CDR1 MNHNS and CDR2 SASEGT come from the germline V gene. The CDR3 region is CASSSRKETQYF. For the CDR3, the DNA is TGTGCCAGCAGCTCCCGAAAAGAGACCCAGTACTTC.

The chain combines TRBV20-1 with TRBJ2-7, with D tentatively TRBD2 (6 bases). V lost 0 bases to trimming and J lost 3 bases, with 18 bases between them. This CDR3 comprises 16 residues. Per germline, CDR1 DFQATT and CDR2 SNEGSKA (reference sequence). CDR3 amino acids: CSARDVGRGVHYEQYF. In DNA, the CDR3 is TGCAGTGCTAGAGATGTGGGGCGGGGCGTCCACTACGAGCAGTACTTC.

This clonotype occurred once. The chain combines TRBV7-8 with TRBJ2-3, with unresolved D. CDR1 is SGHVS and CDR2 is FQNEAQ in the germline V gene. The CDR3 extends over 11 amino acids. V was cut by 8 bases and J by 4 bases, with 7 bases left in between. The CDR3 region is CASQIADTQYF. CDR3 coding DNA: TGTGCCAGCCAGATCGCAGATACGCAGTATTTT. Full variable domain (outside the CDR3, taken from reference TRBV7-8 and TRBJ2-3): GAGVSQSPRYKVAKRGQDVALRCDPISGHVSLFWYQQALGQGPEFLTYFQNEAQLDKSGLPSDRFFAERPEGSVSTLKIQRTQQEDSAVYLCASQIADTQYFGPGTRLTVL.

On this clonotype: A much larger clonotype is one base distant, so this may be a read error. The V gene is TRBV5-6, the J gene TRBJ2-7; the D is unclear. V was pared by 1 base and J by 2 bases, with 4 bases between. Germline V gene data show CDR1 as SGHDT and CDR2 as YYEEEE. CDR3 length: 12 amino acids. CDR3 DNA: TGTGCCAGCAGCTTGATAACCTACGAGCAGTACTTC. The encoded protein is CASSLITYEQYF. The full variable domain, completed using reference TRBV5-6 and TRBJ2-7, is DAGVTQSPTHLIKTRGQQVTLRCSPKSGHDTVSWYQQALGQGPQFIFQYYEEEERQRGNFPDRFSGHQFPNYSSELNVNALLLGDSALYLCASSLITYEQYFGPGTRLTVT.

The rearrangement uses TRBV5-4 and TRBJ2-4; either TRBD1 or TRBD2 may supply D (5 bases each). Germline V lookup: CDR1 SGHNT, CDR2 YYREEE (reference sequence). The V gene lost 2 bases and the J gene lost 8 bases, with 23 bases spanning the gap. The CDR3 loop spans 17 amino acids. The CDR3: CASSFDSRTTGRDIQYF. The CDR3 DNA follows: TGTGCCAGCAGCTTCGATTCTCGAACTACGGGGCGGGACATTCAGTACTTC.

Only a few counts were recorded for this clonotype. The chain joins TRBV15 to TRBJ1-1, with 10 bases fitting TRBD1. J gave up 4 bases and V 2 bases, and 1 base lay outside the gene matches. The germline CDR1 and CDR2 sequences are LNHNV and YYDKDF (reference sequence). The CDR3 is 14 amino acids. The CDR3 sequence is CATSRRTGGTEAFF. The CDR3 region has the DNA TGTGCCACCAGCAGACGGACAGGGGGCACTGAAGCTTTCTTT.

In its sample, this clonotype was seen a few times. This chain uses TRBV12-3 or TRBV12-4 with TRBJ1-1; D is unclear. The ends were cut back, 1 base at V and 3 bases at J, with 3 bases in the middle. This CDR3 spans 12 amino acids. CDR3 amino acids: CASSLEYTEAFF. CDR3 bases: TGTGCCAGCAGTTTAGAGTACACTGAAGCTTTCTTT.

The chain combines TRBV10-3 with TRBJ2-1; D unclear. CDR1 is ENHRY, CDR2 SYGVKD, per germline. The CDR3 loop spans 12 amino acids. Trimming removed 6 bases at V and 4 bases at J, with 7 bases between. CDR3 nucleotides: TGTGCCATCAGCCAACCTTACAATGAGCAGTTCTTC. This sequence encodes CAISQPYNEQFF.

V usage is TRBV2 and J usage is TRBJ2-3; D not resolved. The V end was cut by 0 bases, the J end by 4 bases, with 5 bases between. The CDR3 runs 13 residues. Germline values: CDR1 SNHLY, CDR2 FYNNEI. The chain's CDR3 is CASSEAPPDTQYF. In DNA form, the CDR3 reads TGTGCCAGCAGTGAAGCTCCCCCAGATACGCAGTATTTT. Combining the CDR3 with reference TRBV2 and TRBJ2-3 gives the whole variable domain EPEVTQTPSHQVTQMGQEVILRCVPISNHLYFYWYRQILGQKVEFLVSFYNNEISEKSEIFDDQFSVERPDGSNFTLKIRSTKLEDSAMYFCASSEAPPDTQYFGPGTRLTVL.

The chain combines TRBV4-3 with TRBJ1-6; D call uncertain. The CDR3 sequence is 16 residues long. V lost 4 bases to trimming and J lost 5 bases, with 15 bases between them. The germline gives CDR1 LGHNA, CDR2 YSLEER. The CDR3 DNA reads as TGCGCCAGCAGCCTGTACTTTTCCGGGGATAATTCACCCCTCCACTTT. Translating gives CASSLYFSGDNSPLHF.

This clonotype was detected only a few times. This chain connects TRBV7-9 to TRBJ1-5, with D maybe TRBD1 (6 bases). In germline, CDR1 is SEHNR, CDR2 FQNEAQ (reference sequence). The V gene lost 1 base and the J gene lost 2 bases, with 18 bases spanning the gap. The CDR3 runs 18 residues. The CDR3 nucleotides are TGTGCCAGCAGCTTAGATCTGGGGACATCTCGGGGCAATCAGCCCCAGCATTTT. It encodes CASSLDLGTSRGNQPQHF.

The V gene is TRBV7-9, the J gene TRBJ2-7; 8 bases match TRBD1. This CDR3 has 14 amino acids. From germline, CDR1 is SEHNR and CDR2 FQNEAQ (reference sequence). V was pared by 5 bases and J by 5 bases, with 8 bases of the junction left unmatched. CDR3 region: CASSPHTGGNEQYF. DNA of the CDR3: TGTGCCAGCAGCCCCCACACAGGGGGTAACGAGCAGTACTTC.

This clonotype was seen ten or more times. This chain connects TRBV7-2 to TRBJ2-3; 8 bases line up with TRBD2. V lost 5 bases to trimming and J lost 7 bases; unmatched junction nucleotides: 8. Germline lookup yields CDR1 SGHTA and CDR2 FQGNSA. The CDR3 runs to 14 residues. This CDR3 is CASSTGLVTNTQYF. CDR3 bases: TGTGCCAGCAGCACGGGACTAGTAACAAATACGCAGTATTTT.

The sample holds many counts of this clonotype. V and J are TRBV7-2 and TRBJ2-3; D gene unclear. Germline V lookup: CDR1 SGHTA, CDR2 FQGNSA. The CDR3 contains 13 residues. Trimming left V 5 bases short and J 4 bases short, with 10 bases between. As DNA, the CDR3 is TGTGCCAGCAGCCCTACCTTGGCAGATACGCAGTATTTT. This sequence encodes CASSPTLADTQYF.

The chain carries TRBV7-8 and TRBJ2-5; no firm D call. Deletions cut 4 bases from V and 5 bases from J, with 17 bases between. Per the germline V gene, CDR1 is SGHVS and CDR2 is FQNEAQ. The CDR3 has 15 amino acids. The CDR3 region is CASSYLYDGRETQYF. In DNA, the CDR3 is TGTGCCAGCAGCTATCTATATGACGGCCGCGAGACCCAGTACTTC.

The V and J genes are TRBV7-2 and TRBJ2-3; D is ambiguous. The V gene's germline CDR1 is SGHTA and CDR2 FQGNSA. V was clipped by 3 bases and J by 0 bases, with 7 bases between them. The CDR3 sequence is 14 residues long. CDR3 region: CASSFDGSTDTQYF. CDR3 DNA sequence: TGTGCCAGCAGCTTCGACGGTAGCACAGATACGCAGTATTTT.

This clonotype appeared a few times. The CDR3 region is CASSSKSRDPQETQYF. CDR3 nucleotide sequence: TGTGCCAGCAGCTCCAAAAGCCGGGATCCCCAAGAGACCCAGTACTTC. The chain combines TRBV7-9 with TRBJ2-5; D is perhaps TRBD2 (5 bases). V lost 4 bases to trimming and J lost 1 base, with 16 bases between them. Germline-derived CDR1 and CDR2 are SEHNR and FQNEAQ (reference sequence). This CDR3 has 16 residues. The variable domain in full, with the rest retrieved from reference TRBV7-9 and TRBJ2-5, is DTGVSQNPRHKITKRGQNVTFRCDPISEHNRLYWYRQTLGQGPEFLTYFQNEAQLEKSRLLSDRFSAERPKGSFSTLEIQRTEQGDSAMYLCASSSKSRDPQETQYFGPGTRLLVL.

This clonotype was recorded a few times. This chain uses TRBV7-9 with TRBJ2-7; D is possibly TRBD1 or TRBD2 (5 bases each). The germline V gene encodes CDR1 SEHNR and CDR2 FQNEAQ (reference sequence). Trimming shortened V by 5 bases and J by 7 bases, and 24 bases separated the two germline ends. This CDR3 contains 16 residues. The CDR3 region has the DNA TGTGCCAGCAGCCCCAGGTTGGGGGAGAGGCTCCAGGAGCAGTACTTC. It yields the protein CASSPRLGERLQEQYF.